This T cell receptor (beta chain) was identified during a study of blood T cell repertoires in COVID-19. Across the whole study: The study drew acute and convalescent COVID-19 samples from the United States, Italy and Spain.

V shed 0 bases and J shed 0 bases, with 9 bases lying between them. This CDR3 is built from 15 residues. Germline V gives CDR1 SGDLS, CDR2 YYNGEE. TCRdb's table, derived via immunoSEQ multiplex PCR, lists solely in-frame clones and lacks some. The sample carries approximately 120,000 clones, around 76% recorded once. The clonotype originates from a man older than 75 with COVID-19, enrolled during active disease. V usage is TRBV9 and J usage is TRBJ1-1; perhaps TRBD1 as D (5 bases). The specimen sequenced was peripheral blood. CDR3 region: CASSVATTVNTEAFF. The DNA for the CDR3 is TGTGCCAGCAGCGTAGCTACGACAGTGAACACTGAAGCTTTCTTT.